These 30 T cell receptor beta chains came from one sample sequenced in a study of blood T cells in healthy people across ages. PCR was performed a second time for 7 to 11 cycles using a sample-barcoded 5' primer and a J-beta primer mix. TCRdb used MiXCR to reprocess the 5' RACE reads, holding one entry per CDR3 protein. Of 350,000 to 450,000 distinct CDR3 sequences listed, about 52% were seen once; the top ten hold around 53%. Sequencing used blood. Source of these receptors: a man in his sixties in good health.

The chain recombines TRBV4-2 with TRBJ2-5, with TRBD1 matching 8 bases. The CDR3 consists of 17 residues. J gave up 11 bases and V 0 bases, and 17 bases lay outside the gene matches. Germline V lookup: CDR1 LGHNA, CDR2 YNFKEQ. The CDR3, as DNA: TGTGCCAGCAGCCAAGAACCGACCGGGACAGGCCCCAATGAGCAGTACTTC. Translation gives CASSQEPTGTGPNEQYF.

The chain couples TRBV7-3 to TRBJ2-7; a possible D gene is TRBD1 (6 bases). V was cut by 5 bases and J by 5 bases, with 16 bases left in between. This CDR3 region has 14 residues. Germline loops: CDR1 SGHTA, CDR2 FQGTGA. For the CDR3, the DNA is TGTGCCAGCAGCCCCCGCCCGGACAGTGACGAGCAGTACTTC. Protein product: CASSPRPDSDEQYF.

The chain carries TRBV25-1 and TRBJ1-5; TRBD1 might be the D (6 bases). The germline gives CDR1 MGHDK, CDR2 SYGVNS. The CDR3 extends over 14 amino acids. Trimming pared 8 bases from V and 0 bases from J, leaving 11 bases between. CDR3 bases: TGTGCCAGCGCAGGGGTGAATAGCAATCAGCCCCAGCATTTT. This encodes CASAGVNSNQPQHF.

To note about this clonotype: Just one base apart from a much larger clone, this may be a read error. The rearrangement links TRBV2 to TRBJ2-1, with 10 nucleotides matching TRBD2. The DNA end favors TRBJ2-7, so the J call may be wrong. CDR1 and CDR2 (germline): SNHLY, FYNNEI. This CDR3 has 14 amino acids. The DNA for the CDR3 is TGTGCCAGCCGCTCTAGCGGGGGCTACAATGAGCAGTACTTC. Translated, it gives CASRSSGGYNEQYF.

A remark on this clonotype: One end of the junction varies from germline; a read error may be responsible. This chain links TRBV7-6 with TRBJ2-3; D may be TRBD1 or TRBD2 (5 bases each). CDR1 and CDR2 from the germline V gene are SGHVS and FNYEAQ. This CDR3 contains 14 residues. CDR3 protein: CASQMGVPPDTQYF. Here the CDR3 DNA reads TGTGCCAGCCAAATGGGGGTCCCACCAGACACGCAGTATTTT.

This clonotype was found a few times. The V gene is TRBV7-9, the J gene TRBJ2-4; D gene unclear. The CDR3 has 14 amino acids. Germline V CDR1 and CDR2: SEHNR, FQNEAQ (reference sequence). V was clipped by 3 bases and J by 2 bases, with 8 bases between them. CDR3 amino acids: CASSLEGTKNIQYF. CDR3 sequence (DNA): TGTGCCAGCAGCTTGGAAGGGACCAAAAACATTCAGTACTTC.

The chain carries TRBV6-2 or TRBV6-3 and TRBJ2-3; no reliable D call. V was pared by 2 bases and J by 4 bases, with 10 bases between. CDR1 and CDR2 from the germline V gene are MNHEY and SVGEGT. The CDR3 length is 14 residues. The CDR3 here is CASSYLGESDTQYF. Here the CDR3 DNA reads TGTGCCAGCAGTTACCTGGGCGAATCAGATACGCAGTATTTT.

The sample holds a few counts of this clonotype. This rearrangement joins TRBV25-1 to TRBJ2-7; 7 bases map to TRBD1. CDR3 length: 17 amino acids. With 6 bases clipped from V and 4 bases from J, the junction kept 18 bases outside the gene matches. Looked up from germline, CDR1 is MGHDK and CDR2 is SYGVNS. The CDR3 DNA reads as TGTGCCAGCAGCACACCCTTCGGCCGGGACAGTTCGTACGAGCAGTACTTC. This sequence encodes CASSTPFGRDSSYEQYF.

Here the CDR3 DNA reads TGTGCCAGCAGCTTAGGACAGGGGGGGACTAGGAAGCAGTACTTC. This codes for CASSLGQGGTRKQYF. The chain recombines TRBV7-2 with TRBJ2-7; possibly TRBD1 for D (9 bases). Germline values: CDR1 SGHTA, CDR2 FQGNSA. The ends were cut back, 1 base at V and 8 bases at J, with 18 bases in the middle. The CDR3 length is 15 residues.

The DNA of the CDR3 is TGTGCCAGCAGCTTCTACAGCTCCTACTACGAGCAGTACTTC. It translates to CASSFYSSYYEQYF. The chain recombines TRBV13 with TRBJ2-7; no definite D call. The ends were cut back, 3 bases at V and 3 bases at J, with 12 bases in the middle. Germline CDR1 PRHDT, CDR2 FYEKMQ (reference sequence). The CDR3 runs 14 residues.

The chain combines TRBV7-2 with TRBJ2-7; no definite D call. The germline V gene encodes CDR1 SGHTA and CDR2 FQGNSA. The CDR3 has 13 residues. The V gene lost 2 bases and the J gene lost 2 bases, with 7 bases spanning the gap. CDR3 residues: CASSLRSPYEQYF. The CDR3 region has the DNA TGTGCCAGCAGCTTAAGGTCTCCCTACGAGCAGTACTTC. The full variable domain, completed using reference TRBV7-2 and TRBJ2-7, is GAGVSQSPSNKVTEKGKDVELRCDPISGHTALYWYRQSLGQGLEFLIYFQGNSAPDKSGLPSDRFSAERTGGSVSTLTIQRTQQEDSAVYLCASSLRSPYEQYFGPGTRLTVT.

This clonotype was observed a few times. The rearrangement links TRBV7-2 to TRBJ2-3; TRBD2 matches at 10 bases. The CDR3 contains 12 residues. Trimming at V came to 3 bases and at J to 10 bases, leaving 1 base not matched to a gene. Germline values: CDR1 SGHTA, CDR2 FQGNSA. The CDR3 nucleotides are TGTGCCAGCAGCTTTGGGACTAGCGCGCAGTATTTT. This encodes CASSFGTSAQYF.

Only a few counts were recorded for this clonotype. The chain employs TRBV20-1 and TRBJ2-3; 9 bases align to TRBD2. The CDR3 extends over 16 amino acids. V lost 3 bases and J lost 2; bases outside the gene matches: 9. CDR1 and CDR2 (germline): DFQATT, SNEGSKA (reference sequence). The CDR3 DNA reads as TGCAGTGCTAGCGGCCCCCTAGCGGGACACACAGATACGCAGTATTTT. This encodes CSASGPLAGHTDTQYF.

Remarks on this clonotype: This may stem from a read error, because a much larger clone lies one nucleotide away. The V gene is TRBV13, the J gene TRBJ2-6, with 8 bases fitting TRBD1. V was clipped by 2 bases and J by 0 bases; unmatched bases: 6. This CDR3 is built from 18 residues. Per the germline V gene, CDR1 is PRHDT and CDR2 is FYEKMQ (reference sequence). The CDR3 bases are TGTGCCAGCAGCTTAAGGGGACAGGTTTTCTCTGGGGCCAACGTCCTGACTTTC. Its translation: CASSLRGQVFSGANVLTF.

There are many counts of this clonotype. The gene calls are TRBV7-2 and TRBJ2-5; 10 bases map to TRBD2. From germline, CDR1 is SGHTA and CDR2 FQGNSA. The trim removed 5 bases at V and 2 bases at J, leaving 8 bases unmatched. The CDR3 extends over 16 amino acids. DNA of the CDR3: TGTGCCAGCAGCCCGCCGGGACTAGCGTTACAAGAGACCCAGTACTTC. Translated: CASSPPGLALQETQYF.

The chain joins TRBV20-1 to TRBJ2-1; TRBD1 aligns across 9 bases. CDR1 is DFQATT and CDR2 is SNEGSKA in the germline V gene (reference sequence). The CDR3 has 12 amino acids. V shed 2 bases and J 8 bases; nucleotides not matched to a gene: 1. CDR3 region: CSARRQGDEQFF. The CDR3 coding sequence is TGCAGTGCTAGAAGACAGGGGGATGAGCAGTTCTTC.

The gene calls are TRBV28 and TRBJ1-4; 7 bases are a match to TRBD1. The germline gives CDR1 MDHEN, CDR2 SYDVKM. V dropped 6 bases and J dropped 8; count of bases not matched to a gene: 9. The CDR3 is made up of 14 amino acids. The CDR3 sequence: CASRTGNGKEKLFF. The DNA of the CDR3 is TGTGCCAGCAGGACAGGGAATGGAAAGGAAAAACTGTTTTTT.

This clonotype showed up just once. The chain employs TRBV9 and TRBJ2-1; D is possibly TRBD1 or TRBD2 (6 bases each). V was clipped by 0 bases and J by 7 bases, with 14 bases between them. The CDR3 has 15 amino acids. Germline CDR1 SGDLS, CDR2 YYNGEE. CDR3 bases: TGTGCCAGCAGCGTAGTAGTAAGGGGGAGGAATGAGCAGTTCTTC. Translated: CASSVVVRGRNEQFF. The full variable domain, rest sourced from reference TRBV9 and TRBJ2-1, is DSGVTQTPKHLITATGQRVTLRCSPRSGDLSVYWYQQSLDQGLQFLIQYYNGEERAKGNILERFSAQQFPDLHSELNLSSLELGDSALYFCASSVVVRGRNEQFFGPGTRLTVL.

V and J are TRBV3-1 and TRBJ2-3, with 7 positions matching TRBD1. Germline V gene lookup returns CDR1 LGHDT and CDR2 YNNKEL (reference sequence). The V and J ends lost 4 bases and 1 base, in that order; junction bases with no gene match: 8. CDR3 length: 16 residues. The DNA of the CDR3 is TGTGCCAGCAGCCCCGAGGGTAGGGGGCGCACAGATACGCAGTATTTT. Encoded protein: CASSPEGRGRTDTQYF.

This clonotype was picked up a small number of times. The genes are TRBV4-1 and TRBJ2-3; possible D gene TRBD1, 6 bases. CDR3 size: 15 residues. The germline V and J ends were trimmed by 0 bases and 3 bases, with 10 bases remaining between them. CDR1 is MGHRA and CDR2 is YSYEKL in the germline V gene. CDR3 loop: CASSQEDRWTDTQYF. CDR3 in DNA: TGCGCCAGCAGCCAAGAAGACAGGTGGACAGATACGCAGTATTTT.

This clonotype has at least ten counts. The V gene is TRBV29-1, the J gene TRBJ2-1, with no clear D. Germline V gene data show CDR1 as SQVTM and CDR2 as ANQGSEA. Trimming cost V 8 bases and J 7 bases, with 9 bases left between them. The CDR3 is 10 amino acids. CDR3 residues: CSTGVNEQFF. CDR3 nucleotide sequence: TGCAGCACGGGTGTGAATGAGCAGTTCTTC.

This clonotype was recorded at least ten times. This chain links TRBV7-6 with TRBJ2-7, with 12 bases matching TRBD2. The CDR3 extends over 14 amino acids. Germline assignment: CDR1 SGHVS and CDR2 FNYEAQ. The J segment lost 7 bases and the V segment lost 5 bases, leaving 6 bases of the junction unmatched. The CDR3 nucleotides read TGTGCCAGCAGCCTACTAGCGGGAGGTGGAGAGCAGTACTTC. Translating it yields CASSLLAGGGEQYF.

This clonotype was recorded a few times. The chain couples TRBV27 to TRBJ2-3, with a weak D call TRBD1 (6 bases). Trimming removed 10 bases at V and 2 bases at J, with 13 bases between. Germline loops: CDR1 MNHEY, CDR2 SMNVEV (reference sequence). This CDR3 is built from 13 residues. The CDR3 DNA sequence: TGTGCCACTGCTCAGGGGAACACAGATACGCAGTATTTT. Amino acids: CATAQGNTDTQYF.

J is TRBJ2-3 and V is TRBV10-3; D may be TRBD2 (6 bases). Germline V gives CDR1 ENHRY, CDR2 SYGVKD. This CDR3 is built from 15 residues. V was cut by 2 bases and J by 6 bases, with 15 bases left in between. CDR3 region: CAISEGGDRRDTQYF. CDR3 DNA sequence: TGTGCCATCAGTGAGGGAGGGGACCGTCGGGATACGCAGTATTTT.

This clonotype was seen more than once but under ten times. The chain has TRBV3-1 and TRBJ2-7; 7 bases fit TRBD2. CDR1 LGHDT and CDR2 YNNKEL come from the germline V gene (reference sequence). The trim removed 4 bases at V and 6 bases at J, leaving 9 bases unmatched. The CDR3 extends over 14 amino acids. The CDR3 loop reads CASSPSGARVEQYF. In nucleotides, the CDR3 is TGTGCCAGCAGCCCCAGCGGGGCCCGGGTCGAGCAGTACTTC.

This chain connects TRBV4-1 to TRBJ2-7; the D is unclear. Per the germline V gene, CDR1 is MGHRA and CDR2 is YSYEKL. The CDR3 contains 15 residues. Trimming took off 0 bases at V and 2 bases at J, with 11 bases between the two ends. DNA for the CDR3: TGCGCCAGCAGCCAAGAATGGACGGAAGCCTACGAGCAGTACTTC. It specifies CASSQEWTEAYEQYF.

At least ten counts were recorded for this clonotype. V and J are TRBV18 and TRBJ2-1; the match to TRBD1 covers 10 bases. This CDR3 spans 16 amino acids. J gave up 2 bases and V 3 bases, and 4 bases lay outside the gene matches. The V gene's germline CDR1 is KGHSH and CDR2 LQKENI. CDR3 DNA: TGTGCCAGCTCACCTTCAGGACAGGGGGCCTACAATGAGCAGTTCTTC. Residues: CASSPSGQGAYNEQFF.

As concerns this clonotype: One junction end disagrees with the germline gene, perhaps due to a read error. V gene TRBV4-2 combines with J gene TRBJ2-1; D remains ambiguous. This CDR3 region has 17 residues. CDR1 and CDR2 (germline): LGHNA, YNFKEQ. In DNA, the CDR3 is TGTGCCGGCAGCCAAGAGCCAGCTCGGGTGGTTAGTATTGAGCAGTTCTTC. It encodes CAGSQEPARVVSIEQFF.

The gene calls are TRBV5-6 and TRBJ2-7; TRBD1 matches 9 bases. The CDR3 totals 14 residues. After removal of 4 bases from V and 2 bases from J, the junction contained 4 bases not matched to a gene. Looked up from germline, CDR1 is SGHDT and CDR2 is YYEEEE. The DNA for the CDR3 is TGTGCCAGCAGCCGACAGGGGGGCGCCTACGAGCAGTACTTC. Translated, it gives CASSRQGGAYEQYF.

CDR3 DNA sequence: TGCGCCAGCAGCCAAGATCTGGGCTCGGGATACGAGCAGTACTTC. Protein: CASSQDLGSGYEQYF. This rearrangement joins TRBV4-1 to TRBJ2-4; tentatively, D is TRBD2 (5 bases). The J call may be mistaken, given a closer DNA end match to TRBJ2-7. The CDR3 is 15 residues long. Germline CDR1 and CDR2: MGHRA and YSYEKL.